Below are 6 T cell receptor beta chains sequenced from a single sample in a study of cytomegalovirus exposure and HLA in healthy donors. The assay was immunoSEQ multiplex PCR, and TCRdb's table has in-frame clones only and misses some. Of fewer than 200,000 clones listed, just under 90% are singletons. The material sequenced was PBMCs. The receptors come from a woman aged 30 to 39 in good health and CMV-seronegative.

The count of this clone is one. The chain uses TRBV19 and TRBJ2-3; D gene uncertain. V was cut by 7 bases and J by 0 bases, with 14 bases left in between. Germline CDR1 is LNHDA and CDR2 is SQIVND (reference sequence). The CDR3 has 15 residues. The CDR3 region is CASNPGYASTDTQYF. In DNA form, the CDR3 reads TGTGCCAGTAACCCAGGATACGCTAGCACAGATACGCAGTATTTT.

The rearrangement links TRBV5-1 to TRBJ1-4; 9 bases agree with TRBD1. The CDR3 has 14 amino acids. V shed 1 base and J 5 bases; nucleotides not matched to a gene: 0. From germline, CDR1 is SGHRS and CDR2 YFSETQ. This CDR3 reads CASSLTGGNEKLFF. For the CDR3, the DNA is TGCGCCAGCAGCTTGACAGGGGGCAATGAAAAACTGTTTTTT.

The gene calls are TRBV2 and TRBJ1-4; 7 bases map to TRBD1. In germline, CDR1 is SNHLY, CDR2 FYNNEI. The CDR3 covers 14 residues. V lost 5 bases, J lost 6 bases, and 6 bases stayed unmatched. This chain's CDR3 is CASSRQGGDEKLFF. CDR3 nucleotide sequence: TGTGCCAGCAGTCGACAGGGCGGAGATGAAAAACTGTTTTTT.

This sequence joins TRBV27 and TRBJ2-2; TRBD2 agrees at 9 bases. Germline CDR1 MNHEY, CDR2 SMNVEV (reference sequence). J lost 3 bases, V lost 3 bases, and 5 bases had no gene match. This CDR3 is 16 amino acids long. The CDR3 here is CASSLRAGGHTGELFF. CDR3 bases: TGTGCCAGCAGTTTGAGAGCGGGGGGCCACACCGGGGAGCTGTTTTTT.

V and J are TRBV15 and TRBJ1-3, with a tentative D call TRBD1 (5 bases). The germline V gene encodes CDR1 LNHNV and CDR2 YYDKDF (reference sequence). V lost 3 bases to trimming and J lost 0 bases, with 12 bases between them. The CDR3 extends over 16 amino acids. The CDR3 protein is CATSSPGLSSGNTIYF. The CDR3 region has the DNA TGTGCCACCAGCAGCCCAGGGCTGAGCTCTGGAAACACCATATATTTT.

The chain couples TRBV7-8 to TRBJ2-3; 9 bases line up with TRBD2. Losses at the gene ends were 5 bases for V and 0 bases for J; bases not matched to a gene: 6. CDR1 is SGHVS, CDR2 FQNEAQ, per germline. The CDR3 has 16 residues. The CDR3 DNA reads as TGTGCCAGCAGCGTACTAGCGGGTACGAGCACAGATACGCAGTATTTT. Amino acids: CASSVLAGTSTDTQYF. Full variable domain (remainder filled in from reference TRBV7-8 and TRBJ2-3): GAGVSQSPRYKVAKRGQDVALRCDPISGHVSLFWYQQALGQGPEFLTYFQNEAQLDKSGLPSDRFFAERPEGSVSTLKIQRTQQEDSAVYLCASSVLAGTSTDTQYFGPGTRLTVL.